A single sample is the source of the 32 T cell receptor beta chains below, sequenced in a study of pediatric ulcerative colitis. Clones were sequenced by immunoSEQ multiplex PCR, and TCRdb holds only the in-frame ones, with some missing. The table shows approximately 9,000 clones, with approximately 88% occurring only once. Input material: blood. All receptors come from a girl aged 10 to 17 with moderate ulcerative colitis.

This rearrangement joins TRBV11-2 to TRBJ2-3; 8 bases agree with TRBD1. The J segment lost 3 bases and the V segment lost 5 bases, leaving 10 bases of the junction unmatched. Germline V gene lookup returns CDR1 SGHAT and CDR2 FQNNGV. The CDR3 has 16 residues. This CDR3 reads CASSLKPGGVTDTQYF. CDR3 DNA: TGTGCCAGCAGCCTCAAGCCAGGGGGCGTGACAGATACGCAGTATTTT.

The rearrangement links TRBV10-3 to TRBJ2-7, with 7 bases that match TRBD1. This CDR3 region has 15 residues. Trimming cost V 10 bases and J 0 bases; bases outside gene matches: 12. CDR1 and CDR2 from the germline V gene are ENHRY and SYGVKD. CDR3 in amino acids: CATQTGTEVSYEQYF. The CDR3 DNA follows: TGTGCCACACAAACGGGGACAGAAGTCTCCTACGAGCAGTACTTC.

The V call is TRBV15, the J call TRBJ1-1; D is perhaps TRBD1 (5 bases). V was trimmed by 5 bases and J by 6 bases, leaving 22 bases between them. The length of the CDR3 is 16 residues. Germline V gene sequence: CDR1 LNHNV, CDR2 YYDKDF (reference sequence). The CDR3 DNA reads TGTGCCACCAGCCCGCGAGCCGGGGAGGGGAAGGCTGAAGCTTTCTTT. Protein: CATSPRAGEGKAEAFF.

The chain links TRBV6-6 to TRBJ2-1, with no clear D. Germline V gives CDR1 MNHNY, CDR2 SVGAGI (reference sequence). V was pared by 6 bases and J by 10 bases, with 19 bases between. This CDR3 is 14 amino acids long. The DNA for the CDR3 is TGTGCCAGCAGAAATACCGGGTCCTCTCGAGAGCAGTTCTTC. Amino acid sequence: CASRNTGSSREQFF.

This clone occurred a few times. The V gene is TRBV10-1, the J gene TRBJ1-6; 9 nucleotides align to TRBD1. This CDR3 is built from 16 residues. V was clipped by 6 bases and J by 5 bases; unmatched bases: 8. CDR1 is WNHNN and CDR2 is SYGVQD in the germline V gene (reference sequence). CDR3 in DNA: TGCGCCAGCAGCGGGACAGGGTCCGGGGATAATTCACCCCTCCACTTT. The encoded protein is CASSGTGSGDNSPLHF.

This chain joins TRBV10-2 and TRBJ2-7; no clear D. CDR3 length: 12 amino acids. V lost 1 base to trimming and J lost 8 bases, with 9 bases between them. Germline CDR1 and CDR2: WSHSY and SAAADI. CDR3 coding DNA: TGCGCCAGCAGTGAGTGGAGAGTCCAGCAGTACTTC. Its translation is CASSEWRVQQYF.

The chain has TRBV5-1 and TRBJ2-2; tentative D call: TRBD1 (6 bases). The CDR3 spans 13 residues. The germline V and J ends were trimmed by 3 bases and 5 bases, with 8 bases remaining between them. The germline V gene has CDR1 SGHRS and CDR2 YFSETQ. CDR3 loop: CASSSQGTGELFF. The CDR3 nucleotides are TGCGCCAGCAGCTCGCAGGGGACCGGGGAGCTGTTTTTT.

The rearrangement links TRBV2 to TRBJ2-7; TRBD2 aligns across 10 bases. CDR1 is SNHLY, CDR2 FYNNEI, per germline. There are 14 residues in the CDR3. V shed 8 bases, J shed 7 bases, and the junction held 11 bases outside the gene matches. The CDR3 nucleotides are TGTGCCAGCTTCAGGAGCGGGGGGGCGGGTGAGCAGTACTTC. This sequence encodes CASFRSGGAGEQYF. Together with reference TRBV2 and TRBJ2-7, the CDR3 gives the full variable domain: EPEVTQTPSHQVTQMGQEVILRCVPISNHLYFYWYRQILGQKVEFLVSFYNNEISEKSEIFDDQFSVERPDGSNFTLKIRSTKLEDSAMYFCASFRSGGAGEQYFGPGTRLTVT.

The V and J genes are TRBV30 and TRBJ1-1, with a weak D call TRBD1 (5 bases). CDR3 size: 14 residues. The germline gives CDR1 GTSNPN, CDR2 SVGIG (reference sequence). The germline V and J ends were trimmed by 5 bases and 5 bases, with 18 bases remaining between them. The DNA of the CDR3 is TGTGCCTGGGACTCAGGGACGGCCGGGACTGAAGCTTTCTTT. It is translated as CAWDSGTAGTEAFF.

The chain links TRBV15 to TRBJ1-5; D unresolved. V lost 0 bases and J lost 5, with 11 bases in between. This CDR3 is 15 amino acids long. Germline lookup yields CDR1 LNHNV and CDR2 YYDKDF (reference sequence). In DNA, the CDR3 is TGTGCCACCAGCAGAGATCGATACGGCTATCAGCCCCAGCATTTT. Translated, it gives CATSRDRYGYQPQHF.

The chain employs TRBV7-9 and TRBJ1-5, with TRBD1 identical over 7 bases. Trimming took 5 bases from V and 3 from J; bases not matched to a gene: 7. The V gene's germline CDR1 is SEHNR and CDR2 FQNEAQ (reference sequence). The CDR3 spans 15 residues. The CDR3 bases are TGTGCCAGCAGCCAGGGGGGCGTAGACAATCAGCCCCAGCATTTT. As protein: CASSQGGVDNQPQHF.

The chain joins TRBV27 to TRBJ1-1, with D possibly matching TRBD1 (5 bases). This CDR3 comprises 14 residues. Trimming removed 2 bases at V and 1 base at J, with 8 bases between. Germline CDR1 reads MNHEY; CDR2 reads SMNVEV (reference sequence). The CDR3 coding sequence is TGTGCCAGCAGTTTAGTCACAGGGAACACTGAAGCTTTCTTT. Amino acid sequence: CASSLVTGNTEAFF.

The CDR3 bases are TGCGCCAGCAGCCACTCTCCGAGGACAGGGTCGAGAAACACCATATATTTT. The encoded protein is CASSHSPRTGSRNTIYF. The J gene is TRBJ1-3, the V gene TRBV4-1; 8 bases agree with TRBD1. Germline trimming cut 3 bases from V and 5 bases from J; bases unmatched to any gene: 12. The CDR3 runs to 17 residues. Germline-derived CDR1 and CDR2 are MGHRA and YSYEKL.

V usage is TRBV2 and J usage is TRBJ1-1; a possible D gene is TRBD1 (6 bases). V lost 7 bases and J 1 base, leaving 13 bases between the germline ends. This CDR3 has 14 residues. Per the germline V gene, CDR1 is SNHLY and CDR2 is FYNNEI. The CDR3 loop is CASIQGPGNTEAFF. The CDR3 region has the DNA TGTGCCAGCATACAGGGTCCCGGGAACACTGAAGCTTTCTTT.

V usage is TRBV4-1 and J usage is TRBJ2-7; TRBD1 matches at 10 bases. Germline values: CDR1 MGHRA, CDR2 YSYEKL. With 5 bases clipped from V and 4 bases from J, the junction kept 5 bases outside the gene matches. The CDR3 runs to 14 residues. The CDR3 DNA reads as TGCGCCAGCAGCGCCGGGACAGGGGATTACGAGCAGTACTTC. Residues: CASSAGTGDYEQYF.

The CDR3 bases are TGTGCCAGCAGCGTTTCTAGCGGCCAAGAGACCCAGTACTTC. This gives the protein CASSVSSGQETQYF. The V and J genes are TRBV9 and TRBJ2-5, with TRBD2 matching 7 bases. Germline assignment: CDR1 SGDLS and CDR2 YYNGEE. J was trimmed by 1 base and V by 2 bases; bases with no gene match: 2. The CDR3 is made up of 14 amino acids.

The chain employs TRBV5-8 and TRBJ2-1; 9 positions match TRBD1. The V segment lost 2 bases and the J segment 4 bases; nucleotides outside the gene matches: 7. There are 16 residues in the CDR3. Germline CDR1 SGHTS, CDR2 YDEGEE. The CDR3 nucleotides read TGTGCCAGCAGCTTTCGTCCCGGGACAGGGTACAATGAGCAGTTCTTC. Translated, it gives CASSFRPGTGYNEQFF. Combining the CDR3 with reference TRBV5-8 and TRBJ2-1 gives the whole variable domain EAGVTQSPTHLIKTRGQQATLRCSPISGHTSVYWYQQALGLGLQFLLWYDEGEERNRGNFPPRFSGRQFPNYSSELNVNALELEDSALYLCASSFRPGTGYNEQFFGPGTRLTVL.

The chain combines TRBV5-6 with TRBJ2-3; 10 bases fit TRBD2. Germline lookup yields CDR1 SGHDT and CDR2 YYEEEE. V was clipped by 4 bases and J by 1 base; unmatched bases: 3. This CDR3 region has 15 residues. The CDR3, as DNA: TGTGCCAGCAGCACCGGGACTAGCGGCACAGATACGCAGTATTTT. This gives the protein CASSTGTSGTDTQYF.

The chain has TRBV10-3 and TRBJ2-1, with TRBD2 matching over 9 bases. This CDR3 is built from 18 residues. CDR1 and CDR2 (germline): ENHRY, SYGVKD. J was trimmed by 0 bases and V by 5 bases; bases with no gene match: 11. In DNA form, the CDR3 reads TGTGCCATCAGTCGTCTTGTGCGGGAGGGTTCCTCCTACAATGAGCAGTTCTTC. It codes for CAISRLVREGSSYNEQFF.

This chain links TRBV19 with TRBJ2-7, with D possibly called TRBD1 or TRBD2 (5 bases each). V lost 1 base, J lost 0 bases, and 13 bases lay in between. Germline CDR1 and CDR2: LNHDA and SQIVND (reference sequence). The CDR3 runs 16 residues. The CDR3 region is CASSIAHLGASYEQYF. DNA for the CDR3: TGTGCCAGTAGTATAGCTCACCTCGGGGCCTCCTACGAGCAGTACTTC.

The gene calls are TRBV11-2 and TRBJ2-3, with D uncertain. Germline lookup yields CDR1 SGHAT and CDR2 FQNNGV. The CDR3 extends over 14 amino acids. V gave up 1 base and J gave up 2 bases, with 7 bases separating them. CDR3 residues: CASSLAPVTDTQYF. CDR3 DNA: TGTGCCAGCAGCTTAGCTCCGGTCACAGATACGCAGTATTTT.

J is TRBJ1-3 and V is TRBV13; D unresolved. V lost 0 bases, J lost 3 bases, and 0 bases lay in between. The CDR3 extends over 12 amino acids. The germline V gene has CDR1 PRHDT and CDR2 FYEKMQ (reference sequence). This CDR3 is CASSLGGNTIYF. The CDR3 DNA sequence: TGTGCCAGCAGCTTAGGTGGAAACACCATATATTTT.

This chain joins TRBV9 and TRBJ1-1; D remains unclear. This CDR3 has 14 residues. CDR1 is SGDLS and CDR2 is YYNGEE in the germline V gene. The ends were cut back, 4 bases at V and 5 bases at J, with 15 bases in the middle. The chain's CDR3 is CASSPDVFETEAFF. In nucleotides, the CDR3 is TGTGCCAGCAGCCCGGACGTGTTTGAGACTGAAGCTTTCTTT.

This chain links TRBV18 with TRBJ2-6; D is unresolved. The germline V gene has CDR1 KGHSH and CDR2 LQKENI. The CDR3 extends over 16 amino acids. Trimming took off 2 bases at V and 0 bases at J, with 8 bases between the two ends. CDR3 bases: TGTGCCAGCTCACCAATGAGGTCCTCTGGGGCCAACGTCCTGACTTTC. This encodes CASSPMRSSGANVLTF.

The V call is TRBV7-2, the J call TRBJ2-3, with unresolved D. The V and J ends lost 2 bases and 0 bases respectively, with 12 bases between them. CDR1 and CDR2 from the germline V gene are SGHTA and FQGNSA. This CDR3 region has 16 residues. The CDR3 protein is CASSLQRSASTDTQYF. CDR3 in DNA: TGTGCCAGCAGCTTACAGCGTTCTGCTAGCACAGATACGCAGTATTTT. The full variable domain, completed using reference TRBV7-2 and TRBJ2-3, is GAGVSQSPSNKVTEKGKDVELRCDPISGHTALYWYRQSLGQGLEFLIYFQGNSAPDKSGLPSDRFSAERTGGSVSTLTIQRTQQEDSAVYLCASSLQRSASTDTQYFGPGTRLTVL.

This chain joins TRBV15 and TRBJ2-7, with 10 positions matching TRBD2. From germline, CDR1 is LNHNV and CDR2 YYDKDF (reference sequence). V shed 4 bases, J shed 5 bases, and the junction held 14 bases outside the gene matches. The CDR3 extends over 17 amino acids. In DNA form, the CDR3 reads TGTGCCACCAGCACTTCTAGCGGGGGCCCCTGGGGGGACGAGCAGTACTTC. Residues: CATSTSSGGPWGDEQYF. The full variable domain, in which reference TRBV15 and TRBJ2-7 provide the parts outside the CDR3, is DAMVIQNPRYQVTQFGKPVTLSCSQTLNHNVMYWYQQKSSQAPKLLFHYYDKDFNNEADTPDNFQSRRPNTSFCFLDIRSPGLGDTAMYLCATSTSSGGPWGDEQYFGPGTRLTVT.

The chain links TRBV19 to TRBJ2-6; D may be TRBD1 (5 bases). Germline V gene data show CDR1 as LNHDA and CDR2 as SQIVND (reference sequence). Trimming took 4 bases from V and 0 from J, leaving 7 bases between them. The CDR3 sequence is 15 residues long. CDR3 DNA sequence: TGTGCCAGTAGTACCGGACACTCTGGGGCCAACGTCCTGACTTTC. This codes for CASSTGHSGANVLTF.

The V and J genes are TRBV5-1 and TRBJ2-2; D remains unclear. This CDR3 spans 13 amino acids. Germline V CDR1 and CDR2: SGHRS, YFSETQ. Trimming left V 1 base short and J 7 bases short, with 8 bases between. The DNA of the CDR3 is TGCGCCAGCAGCTTGTTTGGCTTCGGGGAGCTGTTTTTT. It is translated as CASSLFGFGELFF.

The CDR3 reads CASSLVGQTGSYGYTF. CDR3 DNA: TGCGCCAGCAGCTTGGTAGGGCAGACAGGGTCCTATGGCTACACCTTC. This chain joins TRBV5-1 and TRBJ1-2; TRBD1 matches at 7 bases. The V and J ends lost 0 bases and 4 bases, in that order; junction bases with no gene match: 9. CDR1 is SGHRS and CDR2 is YFSETQ in the germline V gene. The CDR3 length is 16 residues.

The V gene is TRBV6-1, the J gene TRBJ1-2; maybe TRBD1 (6 bases). V was pared by 2 bases and J by 5 bases, with 15 bases between. Germline CDR1 MNHNS, CDR2 SASEGT. The length of the CDR3 is 15 residues. The CDR3 is CASSERGGAQYGYTF. The CDR3 nucleotides are TGTGCCAGCAGTGAACGTGGGGGCGCACAATATGGCTACACCTTC.

J is TRBJ2-5 and V is TRBV27; TRBD2 might be the D (6 bases). V was cut by 6 bases and J by 1 base, with 21 bases left in between. The CDR3 loop spans 17 amino acids. The germline gives CDR1 MNHEY, CDR2 SMNVEV (reference sequence). The CDR3 spells CASSSFRGSGRQETQYF. For the CDR3, the DNA is TGTGCCAGCAGCTCCTTCCGGGGGAGCGGGCGCCAAGAGACCCAGTACTTC.

The V and J genes are TRBV5-6 and TRBJ1-6; D is possibly TRBD1 (5 bases). The CDR3 has 16 amino acids. Germline V gene data show CDR1 as SGHDT and CDR2 as YYEEEE. Trimming took 0 bases from V and 3 from J, leaving 10 bases between them. The CDR3 loop reads CASSLGGPSYNSPLHF. CDR3 DNA sequence: TGTGCCAGCAGCTTGGGGGGACCGAGCTATAATTCACCCCTCCACTTT.